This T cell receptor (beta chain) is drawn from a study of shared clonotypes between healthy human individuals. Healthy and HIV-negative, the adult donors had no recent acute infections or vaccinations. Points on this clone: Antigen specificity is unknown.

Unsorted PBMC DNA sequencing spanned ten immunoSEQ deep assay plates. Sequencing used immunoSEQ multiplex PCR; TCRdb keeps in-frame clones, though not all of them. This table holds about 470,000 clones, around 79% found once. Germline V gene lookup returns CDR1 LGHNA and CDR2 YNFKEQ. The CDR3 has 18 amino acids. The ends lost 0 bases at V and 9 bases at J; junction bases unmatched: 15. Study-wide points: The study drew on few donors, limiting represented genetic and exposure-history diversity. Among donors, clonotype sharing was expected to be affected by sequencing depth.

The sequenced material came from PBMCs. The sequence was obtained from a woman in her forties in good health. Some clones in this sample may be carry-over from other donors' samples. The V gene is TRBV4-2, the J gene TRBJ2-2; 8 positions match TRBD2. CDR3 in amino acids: CASSQEIQRESSRRELFF. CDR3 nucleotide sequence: TGTGCCAGCAGCCAAGAGATCCAGCGGGAGTCTTCCCGCCGGGAGCTGTTTTTT.